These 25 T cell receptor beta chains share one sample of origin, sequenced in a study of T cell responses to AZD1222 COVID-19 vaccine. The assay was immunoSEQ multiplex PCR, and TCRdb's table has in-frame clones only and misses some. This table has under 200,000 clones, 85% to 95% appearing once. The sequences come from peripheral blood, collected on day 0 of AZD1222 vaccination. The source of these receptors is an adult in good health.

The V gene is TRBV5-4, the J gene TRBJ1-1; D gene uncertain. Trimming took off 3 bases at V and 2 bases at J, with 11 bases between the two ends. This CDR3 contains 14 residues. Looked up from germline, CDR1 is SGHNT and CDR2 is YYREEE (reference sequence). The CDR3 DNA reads TGTGCCAGCAGCTCTCACCTTGATAACACTGAAGCTTTCTTT. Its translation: CASSSHLDNTEAFF.

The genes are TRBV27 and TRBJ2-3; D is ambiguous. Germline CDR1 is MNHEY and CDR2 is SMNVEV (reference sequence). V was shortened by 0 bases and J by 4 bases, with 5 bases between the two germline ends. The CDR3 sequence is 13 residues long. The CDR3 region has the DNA TGTGCCAGCAGTTTATCGGTGGCAGATACGCAGTATTTT. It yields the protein CASSLSVADTQYF.

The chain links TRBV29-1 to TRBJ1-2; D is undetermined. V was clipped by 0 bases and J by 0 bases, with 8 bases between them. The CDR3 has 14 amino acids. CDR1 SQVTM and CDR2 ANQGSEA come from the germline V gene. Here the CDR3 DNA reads TGCAGCGTTGAAGATTGGCCAGCTAACTATGGCTACACCTTC. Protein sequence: CSVEDWPANYGYTF.

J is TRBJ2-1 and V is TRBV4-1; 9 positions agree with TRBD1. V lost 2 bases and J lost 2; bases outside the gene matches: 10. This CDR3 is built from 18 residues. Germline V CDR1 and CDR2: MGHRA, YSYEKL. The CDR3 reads CASSQPFRDRETYNEQFF. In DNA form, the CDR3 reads TGCGCCAGCAGCCAACCATTCCGGGACAGGGAAACCTACAATGAGCAGTTCTTC.

Written as DNA, the CDR3 is TGTGCCAGCAGCCCCATACAGGAATCTTATAGCAATCAGCCCCAGCATTTT. Translating it yields CASSPIQESYSNQPQHF. The chain is built from TRBV27 and TRBJ1-5, with D possibly TRBD1 on 5 matching bases. V dropped 6 bases and J dropped 0 bases, with 18 bases sitting between them. This CDR3 has 17 residues. The germline V gene has CDR1 MNHEY and CDR2 SMNVEV (reference sequence).

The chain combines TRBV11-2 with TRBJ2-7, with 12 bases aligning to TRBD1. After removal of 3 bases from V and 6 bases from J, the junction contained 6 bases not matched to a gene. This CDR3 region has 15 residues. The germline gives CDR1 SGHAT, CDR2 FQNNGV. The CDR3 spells CASSFYGTGGTEQYF. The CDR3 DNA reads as TGTGCCAGCAGCTTCTACGGGACAGGGGGCACCGAGCAGTACTTC.

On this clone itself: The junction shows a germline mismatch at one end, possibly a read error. The CDR3 bases are TGTGCCAGCAGGGAAGGACAGGGGGCGAGCGAGCAGTACTTC. Amino acids: CASREGQGASEQYF. The chain employs TRBV6-1 and TRBJ2-7; TRBD1 agrees at 11 bases. Germline CDR1 is MNHNS and CDR2 is SASEGT. The CDR3 runs 14 residues.

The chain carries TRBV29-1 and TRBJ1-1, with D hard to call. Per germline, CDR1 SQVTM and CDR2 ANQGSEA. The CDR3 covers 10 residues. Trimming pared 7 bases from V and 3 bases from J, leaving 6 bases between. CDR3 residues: CSAGDTEAFF. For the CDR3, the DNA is TGCAGCGCCGGGGACACTGAAGCTTTCTTT.

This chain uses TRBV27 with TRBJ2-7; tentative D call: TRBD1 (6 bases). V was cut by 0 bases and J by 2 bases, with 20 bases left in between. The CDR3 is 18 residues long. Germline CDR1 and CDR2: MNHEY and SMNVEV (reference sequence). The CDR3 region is CASSLSSNRVGFPYEQYF. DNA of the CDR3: TGTGCCAGCAGTTTATCCTCAAACAGGGTGGGCTTTCCCTACGAGCAGTACTTC.

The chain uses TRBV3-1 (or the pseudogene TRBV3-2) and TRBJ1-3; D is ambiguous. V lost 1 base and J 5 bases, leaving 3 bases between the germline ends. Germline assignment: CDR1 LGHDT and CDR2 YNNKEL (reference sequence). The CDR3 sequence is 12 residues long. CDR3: CASSQVRNTIYF. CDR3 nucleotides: TGTGCCAGCAGCCAAGTGAGAAACACCATATATTTT.

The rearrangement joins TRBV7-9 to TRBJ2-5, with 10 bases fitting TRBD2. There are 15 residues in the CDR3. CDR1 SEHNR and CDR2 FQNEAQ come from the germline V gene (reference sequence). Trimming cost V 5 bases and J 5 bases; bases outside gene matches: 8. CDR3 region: CASSGPSGGPETQYF. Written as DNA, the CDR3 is TGTGCCAGCAGCGGGCCTAGCGGGGGTCCGGAGACCCAGTACTTC.

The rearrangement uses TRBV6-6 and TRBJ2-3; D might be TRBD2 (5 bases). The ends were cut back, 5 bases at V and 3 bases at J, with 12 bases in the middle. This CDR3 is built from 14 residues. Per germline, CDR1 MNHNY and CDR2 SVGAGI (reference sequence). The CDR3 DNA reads TGTGCCAGCAGTCAAGCGAGGGTTACAGATACGCAGTATTTT. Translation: CASSQARVTDTQYF.

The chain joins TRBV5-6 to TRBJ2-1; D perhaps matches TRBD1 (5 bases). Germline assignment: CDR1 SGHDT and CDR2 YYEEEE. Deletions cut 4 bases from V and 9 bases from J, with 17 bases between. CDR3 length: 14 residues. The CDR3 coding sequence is TGTGCCAGCAGCCGGTTACAGGTCCGGAGTGAGCAGTTCTTC. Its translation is CASSRLQVRSEQFF. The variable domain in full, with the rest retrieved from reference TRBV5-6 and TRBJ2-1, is DAGVTQSPTHLIKTRGQQVTLRCSPKSGHDTVSWYQQALGQGPQFIFQYYEEEERQRGNFPDRFSGHQFPNYSSELNVNALLLGDSALYLCASSRLQVRSEQFFGPGTRLTVL.

CDR3 DNA sequence: TGTGCCAGCAGTTATAACAGGTACGAAGCTTTCTTT. This codes for CASSYNRYEAFF. J is TRBJ1-1 and V is TRBV3-1 (or the pseudogene TRBV3-2); perhaps TRBD1 as D (5 bases). V dropped 6 bases and J dropped 8 bases, with 13 bases sitting between them. CDR1 LGHDT and CDR2 YNNKEL come from the germline V gene (reference sequence). The CDR3 has 12 residues.

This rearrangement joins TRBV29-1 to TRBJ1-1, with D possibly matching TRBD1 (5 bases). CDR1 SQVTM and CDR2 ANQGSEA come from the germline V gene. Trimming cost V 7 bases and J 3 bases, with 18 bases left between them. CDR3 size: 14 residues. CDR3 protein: CSGFGGAGYTEAFF. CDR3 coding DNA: TGCAGCGGATTCGGCGGGGCGGGCTACACTGAAGCTTTCTTT.

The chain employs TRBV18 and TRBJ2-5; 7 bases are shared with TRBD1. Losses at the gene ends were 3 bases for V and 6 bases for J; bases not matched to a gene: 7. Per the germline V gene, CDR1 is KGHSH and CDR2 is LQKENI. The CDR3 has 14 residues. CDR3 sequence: CASSPRQGVQTQYF. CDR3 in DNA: TGTGCCAGCTCACCCCGACAGGGAGTGCAGACCCAGTACTTC.

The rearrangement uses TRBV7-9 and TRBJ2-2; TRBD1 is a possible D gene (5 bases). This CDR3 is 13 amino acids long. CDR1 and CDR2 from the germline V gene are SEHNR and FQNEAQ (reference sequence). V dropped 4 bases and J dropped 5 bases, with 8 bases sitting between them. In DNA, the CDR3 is TGTGCCAGCAGCTCAAGACAGACCGGGGAGCTGTTTTTT. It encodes CASSSRQTGELFF.

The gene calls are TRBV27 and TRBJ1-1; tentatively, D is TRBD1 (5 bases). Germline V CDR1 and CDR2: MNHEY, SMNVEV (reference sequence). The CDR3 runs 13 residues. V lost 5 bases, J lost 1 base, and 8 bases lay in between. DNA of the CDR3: TGTGCCAGCAGTCTCGGGACGAACACTGAAGCTTTCTTT. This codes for CASSLGTNTEAFF.

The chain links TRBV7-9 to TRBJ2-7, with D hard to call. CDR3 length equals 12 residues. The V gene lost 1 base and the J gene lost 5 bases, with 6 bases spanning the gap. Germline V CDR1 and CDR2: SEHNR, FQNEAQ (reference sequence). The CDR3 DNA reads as TGTGCCAGCAGCTTAGTAATCCACGAGCAGTACTTC. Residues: CASSLVIHEQYF.

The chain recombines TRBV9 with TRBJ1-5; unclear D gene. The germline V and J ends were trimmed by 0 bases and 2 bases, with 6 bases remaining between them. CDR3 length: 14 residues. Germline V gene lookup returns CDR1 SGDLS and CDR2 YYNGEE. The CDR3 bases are TGTGCCAGCAGCGTAGCCTGGGGCAATCAGCCCCAGCATTTT. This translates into CASSVAWGNQPQHF.

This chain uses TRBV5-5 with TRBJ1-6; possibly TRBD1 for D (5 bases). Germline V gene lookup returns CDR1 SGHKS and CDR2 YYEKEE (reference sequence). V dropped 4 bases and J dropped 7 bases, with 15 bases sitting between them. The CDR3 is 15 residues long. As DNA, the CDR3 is TGTGCCAGCAGCGTACACCAGGGTGGGAATTCACCCCTCCACTTT. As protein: CASSVHQGGNSPLHF.

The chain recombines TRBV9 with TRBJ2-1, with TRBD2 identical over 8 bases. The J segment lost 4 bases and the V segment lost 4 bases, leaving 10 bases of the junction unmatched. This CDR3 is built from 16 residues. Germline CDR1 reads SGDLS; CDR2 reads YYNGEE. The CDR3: CASSTRAGDPYNEQFF. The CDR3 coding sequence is TGTGCCAGCAGCACCCGAGCGGGGGACCCTTACAATGAGCAGTTCTTC.

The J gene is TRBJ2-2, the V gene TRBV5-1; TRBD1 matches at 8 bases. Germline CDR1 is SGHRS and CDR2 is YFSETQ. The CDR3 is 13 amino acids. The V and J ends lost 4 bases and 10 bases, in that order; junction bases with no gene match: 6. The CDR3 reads CASSVGTGVELFF. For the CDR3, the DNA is TGCGCCAGCAGCGTTGGGACAGGAGTGGAGCTGTTTTTT.

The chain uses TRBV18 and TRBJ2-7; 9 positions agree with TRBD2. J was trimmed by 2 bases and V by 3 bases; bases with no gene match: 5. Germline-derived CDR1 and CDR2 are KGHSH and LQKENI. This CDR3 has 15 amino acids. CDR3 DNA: TGTGCCAGCTCACCCGATGCGGGAGGGCCCTACGAGCAGTACTTC. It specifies CASSPDAGGPYEQYF.

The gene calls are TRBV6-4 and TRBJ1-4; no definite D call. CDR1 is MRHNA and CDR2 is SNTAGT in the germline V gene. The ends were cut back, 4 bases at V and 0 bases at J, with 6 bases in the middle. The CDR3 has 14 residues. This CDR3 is CASSAKATNEKLFF. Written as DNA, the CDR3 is TGTGCCAGCAGTGCGAAGGCAACTAATGAAAAACTGTTTTTT.